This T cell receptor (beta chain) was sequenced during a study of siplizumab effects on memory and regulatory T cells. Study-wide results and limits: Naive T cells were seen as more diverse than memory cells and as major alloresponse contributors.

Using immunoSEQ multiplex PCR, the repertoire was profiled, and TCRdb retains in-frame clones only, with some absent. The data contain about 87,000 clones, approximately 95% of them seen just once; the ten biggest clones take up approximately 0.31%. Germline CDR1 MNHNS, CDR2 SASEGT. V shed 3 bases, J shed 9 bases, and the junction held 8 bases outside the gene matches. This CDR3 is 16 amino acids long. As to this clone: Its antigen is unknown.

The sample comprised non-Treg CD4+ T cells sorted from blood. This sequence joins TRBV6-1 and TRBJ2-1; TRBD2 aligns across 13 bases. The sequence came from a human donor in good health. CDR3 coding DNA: TGTGCCAGCAGTGACCTACTAGCGGGAGGGTTTAGTGAGCAGTTCTTC. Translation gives CASSDLLAGGFSEQFF.